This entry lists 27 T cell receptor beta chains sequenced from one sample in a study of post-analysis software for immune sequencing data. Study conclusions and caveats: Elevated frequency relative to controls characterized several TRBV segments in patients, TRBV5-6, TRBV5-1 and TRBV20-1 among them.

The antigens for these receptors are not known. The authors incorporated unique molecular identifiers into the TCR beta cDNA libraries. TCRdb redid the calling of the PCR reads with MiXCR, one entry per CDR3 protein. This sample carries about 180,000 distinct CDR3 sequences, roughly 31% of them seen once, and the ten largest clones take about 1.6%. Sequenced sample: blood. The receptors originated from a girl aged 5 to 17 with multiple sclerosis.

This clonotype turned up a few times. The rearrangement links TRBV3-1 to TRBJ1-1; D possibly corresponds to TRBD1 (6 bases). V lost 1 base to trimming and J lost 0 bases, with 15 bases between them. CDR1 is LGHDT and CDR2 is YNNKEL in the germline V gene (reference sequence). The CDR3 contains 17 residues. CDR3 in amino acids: CASSQAQQGWLNTEAFF. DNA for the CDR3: TGTGCCAGCAGCCAAGCTCAACAGGGCTGGTTGAACACTGAAGCTTTCTTT.

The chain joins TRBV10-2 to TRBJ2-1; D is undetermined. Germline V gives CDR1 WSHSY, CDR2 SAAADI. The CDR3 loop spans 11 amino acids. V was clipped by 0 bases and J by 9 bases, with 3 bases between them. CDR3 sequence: CASSESPEQFF. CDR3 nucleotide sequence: TGCGCCAGCAGTGAGTCTCCTGAGCAGTTCTTC.

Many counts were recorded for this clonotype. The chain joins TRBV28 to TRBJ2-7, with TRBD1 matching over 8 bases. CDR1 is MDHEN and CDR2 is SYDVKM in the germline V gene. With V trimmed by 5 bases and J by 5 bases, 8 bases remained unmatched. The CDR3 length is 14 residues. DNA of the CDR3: TGTGCCAGCAGTCTCCCGACAGGGGTAGACGAGCAGTACTTC. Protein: CASSLPTGVDEQYF.

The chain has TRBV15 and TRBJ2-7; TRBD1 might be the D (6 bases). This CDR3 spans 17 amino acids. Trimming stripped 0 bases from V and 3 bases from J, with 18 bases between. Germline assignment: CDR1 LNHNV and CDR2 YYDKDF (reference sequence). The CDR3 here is CATSRDRKRTEFYEQYF. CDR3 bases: TGTGCCACCAGCAGAGATCGGAAGCGGACAGAGTTCTACGAGCAGTACTTC.

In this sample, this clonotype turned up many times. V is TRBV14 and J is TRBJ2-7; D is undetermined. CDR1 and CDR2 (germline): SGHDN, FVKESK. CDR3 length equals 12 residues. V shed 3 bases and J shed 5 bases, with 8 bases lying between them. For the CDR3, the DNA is TGTGCCAGCAGCCAGACCCTAAACGAGCAGTACTTC. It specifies CASSQTLNEQYF.

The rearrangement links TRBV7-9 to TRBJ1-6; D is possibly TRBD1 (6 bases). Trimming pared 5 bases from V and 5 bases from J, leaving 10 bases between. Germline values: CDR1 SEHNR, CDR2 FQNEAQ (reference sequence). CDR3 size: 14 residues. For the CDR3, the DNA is TGTGCCAGCAGCCCGAAGGGGGATAATTCACCCCTCCACTTT. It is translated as CASSPKGDNSPLHF.

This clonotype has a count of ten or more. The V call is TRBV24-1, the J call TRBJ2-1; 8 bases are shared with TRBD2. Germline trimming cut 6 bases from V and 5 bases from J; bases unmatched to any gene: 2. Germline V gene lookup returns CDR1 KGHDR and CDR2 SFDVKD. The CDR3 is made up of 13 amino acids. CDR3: CATSRTSNNEQFF. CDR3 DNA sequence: TGTGCCACCAGTAGGACTAGCAACAATGAGCAGTTCTTC.

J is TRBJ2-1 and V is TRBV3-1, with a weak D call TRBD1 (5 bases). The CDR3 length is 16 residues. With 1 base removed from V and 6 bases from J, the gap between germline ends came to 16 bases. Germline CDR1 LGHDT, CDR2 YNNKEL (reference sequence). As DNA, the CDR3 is TGTGCCAGCAGCCAAGCCCCTCCAGGGCAGACCAATGAGCAGTTCTTC. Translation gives CASSQAPPGQTNEQFF.

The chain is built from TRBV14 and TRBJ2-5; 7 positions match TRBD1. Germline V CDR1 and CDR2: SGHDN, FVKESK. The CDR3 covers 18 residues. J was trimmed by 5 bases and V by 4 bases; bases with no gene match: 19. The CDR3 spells CASSRDLTGARPHETQYF. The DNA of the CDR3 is TGTGCCAGCAGCCGAGACTTAACAGGGGCCCGACCCCACGAGACCCAGTACTTC. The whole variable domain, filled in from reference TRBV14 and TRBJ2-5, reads EAGVTQFPSHSVIEKGQTVTLRCDPISGHDNLYWYRRVMGKEIKFLLHFVKESKQDESGMPNNRFLAERTGGTYSTLKVQPAELEDSGVYFCASSRDLTGARPHETQYFGPGTRLLVL.

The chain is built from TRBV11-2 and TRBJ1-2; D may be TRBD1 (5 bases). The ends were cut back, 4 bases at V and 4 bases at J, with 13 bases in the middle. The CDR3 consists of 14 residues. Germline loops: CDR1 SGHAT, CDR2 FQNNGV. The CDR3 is CASSSNQGVYGYTF. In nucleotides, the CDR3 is TGTGCCAGCAGCTCAAACCAGGGTGTCTATGGCTACACCTTC.

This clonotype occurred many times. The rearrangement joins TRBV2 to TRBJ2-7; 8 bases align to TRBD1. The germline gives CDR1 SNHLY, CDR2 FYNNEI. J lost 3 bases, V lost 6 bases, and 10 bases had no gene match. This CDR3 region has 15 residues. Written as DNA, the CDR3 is TGTGCCAGCAGGGGATGGGACAGGTTGGGCTACGAGCAGTACTTC. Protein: CASRGWDRLGYEQYF.

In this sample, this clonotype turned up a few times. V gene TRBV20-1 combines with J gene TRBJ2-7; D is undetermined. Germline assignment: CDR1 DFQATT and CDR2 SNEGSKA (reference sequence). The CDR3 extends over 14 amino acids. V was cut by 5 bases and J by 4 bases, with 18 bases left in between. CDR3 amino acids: CSAPALDQEYEQYF. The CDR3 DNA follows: TGCAGTGCTCCGGCGCTCGACCAAGAATACGAGCAGTACTTC.

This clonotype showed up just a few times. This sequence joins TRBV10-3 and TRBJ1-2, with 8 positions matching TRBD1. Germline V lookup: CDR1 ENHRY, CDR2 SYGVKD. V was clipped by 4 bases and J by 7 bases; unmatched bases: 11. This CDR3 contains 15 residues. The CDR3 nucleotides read TGTGCCATCAGTGCGATGACAGGGGTAGGAAGTGGCTACACCTTC. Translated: CAISAMTGVGSGYTF.

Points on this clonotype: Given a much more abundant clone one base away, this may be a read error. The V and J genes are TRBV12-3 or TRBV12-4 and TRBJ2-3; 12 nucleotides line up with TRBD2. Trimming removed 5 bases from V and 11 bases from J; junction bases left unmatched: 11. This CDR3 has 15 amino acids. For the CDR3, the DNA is TGTGCCAGCAGTCCCCGGGCACTAGCGGGAGGAGGGCAGTATTTT. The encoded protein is CASSPRALAGGGQYF.

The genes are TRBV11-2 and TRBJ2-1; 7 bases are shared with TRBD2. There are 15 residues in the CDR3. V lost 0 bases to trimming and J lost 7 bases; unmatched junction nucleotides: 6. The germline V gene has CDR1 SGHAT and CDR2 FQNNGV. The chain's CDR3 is CASSLEGGRNNEQFF. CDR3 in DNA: TGTGCCAGCAGCTTAGAAGGCGGGAGAAATAATGAGCAGTTCTTC.

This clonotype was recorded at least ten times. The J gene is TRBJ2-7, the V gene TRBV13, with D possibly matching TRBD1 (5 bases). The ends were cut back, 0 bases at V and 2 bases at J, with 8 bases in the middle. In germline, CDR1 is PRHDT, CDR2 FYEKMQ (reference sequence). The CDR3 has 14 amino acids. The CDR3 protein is CASSLGDRTYEQYF. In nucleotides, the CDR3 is TGTGCCAGCAGCTTAGGAGACAGAACCTACGAGCAGTACTTC.

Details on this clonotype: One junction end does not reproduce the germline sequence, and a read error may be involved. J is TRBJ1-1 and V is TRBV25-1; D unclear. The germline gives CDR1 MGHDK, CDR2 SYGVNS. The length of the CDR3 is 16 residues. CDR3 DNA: TGTTCCAGCAGTGCCCCAGAAGTTACCGGTAACACTGAAGCTTTCTTT. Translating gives CSSSAPEVTGNTEAFF.

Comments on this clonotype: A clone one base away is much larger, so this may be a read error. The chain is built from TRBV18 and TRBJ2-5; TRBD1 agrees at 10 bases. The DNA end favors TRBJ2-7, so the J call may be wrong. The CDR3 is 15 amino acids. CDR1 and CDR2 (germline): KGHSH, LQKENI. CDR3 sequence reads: CASSPRPGQGSEQYF. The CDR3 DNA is TGTGCCAGCTCACCTAGACCGGGACAGGGGAGCGAGCAGTACTTC.

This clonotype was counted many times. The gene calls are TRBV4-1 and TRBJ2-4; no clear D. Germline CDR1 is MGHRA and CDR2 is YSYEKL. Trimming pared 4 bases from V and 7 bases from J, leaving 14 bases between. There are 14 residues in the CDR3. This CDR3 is CASSLETLRNIQYF. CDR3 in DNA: TGCGCCAGCAGCCTTGAAACACTTCGGAACATTCAGTACTTC.

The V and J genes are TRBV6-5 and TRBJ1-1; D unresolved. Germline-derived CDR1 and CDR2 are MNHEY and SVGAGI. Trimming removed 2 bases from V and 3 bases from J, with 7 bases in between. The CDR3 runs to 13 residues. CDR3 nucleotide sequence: TGTGCCAGCAGTTACCTTACGGACACTGAAGCTTTCTTT. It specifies CASSYLTDTEAFF.

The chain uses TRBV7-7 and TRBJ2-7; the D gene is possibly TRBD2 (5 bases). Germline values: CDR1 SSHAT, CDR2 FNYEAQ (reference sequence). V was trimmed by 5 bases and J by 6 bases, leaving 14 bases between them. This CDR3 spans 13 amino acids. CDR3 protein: CASSRDSGGEQYF. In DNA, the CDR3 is TGTGCCAGCAGCCGAGATTCAGGAGGCGAGCAGTACTTC. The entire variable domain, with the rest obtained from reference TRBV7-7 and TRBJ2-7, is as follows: GAGVSQSPRYKVTKRGQDVTLRCDPISSHATLYWYQQALGQGPEFLTYFNYEAQPDKSGLPSDRFSAERPEGSISTLTIQRTEQRDSAMYRCASSRDSGGEQYFGPGTRLTVT.

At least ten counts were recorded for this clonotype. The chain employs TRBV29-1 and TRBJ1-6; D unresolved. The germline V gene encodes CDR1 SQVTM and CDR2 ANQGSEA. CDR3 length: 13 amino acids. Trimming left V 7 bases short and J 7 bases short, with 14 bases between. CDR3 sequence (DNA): TGCAGCGCCCGAGGAGAAGGGAATTCACCCCTCCACTTT. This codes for CSARGEGNSPLHF.

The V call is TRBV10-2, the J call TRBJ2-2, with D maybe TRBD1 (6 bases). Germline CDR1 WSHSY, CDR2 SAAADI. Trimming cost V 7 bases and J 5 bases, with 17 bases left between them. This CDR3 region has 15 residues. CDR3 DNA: TGCGCCAGCATAGGTCAGGACAGCTGGACCGGGGAGCTGTTTTTT. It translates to CASIGQDSWTGELFF.

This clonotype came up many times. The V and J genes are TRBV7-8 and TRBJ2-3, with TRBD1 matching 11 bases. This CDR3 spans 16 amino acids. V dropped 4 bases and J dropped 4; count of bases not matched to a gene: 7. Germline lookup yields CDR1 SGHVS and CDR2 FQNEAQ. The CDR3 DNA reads TGTGCCAGCAGCTCCCGGGACAGGGGGGCGGCAGATACGCAGTATTTT. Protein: CASSSRDRGAADTQYF.

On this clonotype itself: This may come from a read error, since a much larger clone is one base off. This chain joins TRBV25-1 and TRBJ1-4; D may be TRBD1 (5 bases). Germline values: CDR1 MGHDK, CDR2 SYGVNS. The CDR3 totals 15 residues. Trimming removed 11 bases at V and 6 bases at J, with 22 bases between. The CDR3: CAGEPVGAAHEKLFF. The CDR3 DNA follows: TGTGCCGGCGAACCTGTTGGGGCAGCCCATGAAAAACTGTTTTTT.

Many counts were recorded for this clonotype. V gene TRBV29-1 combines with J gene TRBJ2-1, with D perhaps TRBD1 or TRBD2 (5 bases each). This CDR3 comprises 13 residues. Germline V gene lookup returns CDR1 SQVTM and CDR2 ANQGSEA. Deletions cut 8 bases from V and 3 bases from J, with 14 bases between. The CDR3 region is CSPEGPNYNEQFF. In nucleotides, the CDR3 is TGCAGCCCAGAGGGACCGAACTACAATGAGCAGTTCTTC.

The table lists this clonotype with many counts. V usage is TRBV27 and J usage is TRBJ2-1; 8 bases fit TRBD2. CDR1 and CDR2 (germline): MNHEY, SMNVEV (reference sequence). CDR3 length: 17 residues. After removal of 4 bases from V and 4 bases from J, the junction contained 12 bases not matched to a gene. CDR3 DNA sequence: TGTGCCAGCAGTTACCACGCATTTAGCGGGGCTTACAATGAGCAGTTCTTC. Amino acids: CASSYHAFSGAYNEQFF.